Listed below are T cell receptor beta chains from one sample, sequenced in a study of cytotoxic CD8 clonotypes in ibrutinib-treated CLL. Here immunoSEQ multiplex PCR was the method, and the copy in TCRdb shows in-frame clones only, minus some. The sample consists of 50,000 to 75,000 clones, 65% to 75% of them appearing once. The sample in question was PBMCs, obtained after 12 months of ibrutinib treatment. The receptors come from a human donor with chronic lymphocytic leukemia. CDR3s include the opening cysteine and the closing phenylalanine or tryptophan. Each record gives: V gene, D gene, J gene, clone size, CDR3 protein, CDR3 DNA. A D gene is named only where the DNA matches it firmly. Size is stated for part of the rows, as once, few or many counts, or as a class when the clone is expanded.

v_gene: TRBV30; d_gene: TRBD2; j_gene: TRBJ2-7; abundance: NA; CDR3aa: CAWTGLAGNRYEQYF; CDR3nt: TGTGCCTGGACAGGGCTAGCGGGAAATCGCTACGAGCAGTACTTC
v_gene: TRBV5-4; d_gene: NA; j_gene: TRBJ2-7; abundance: NA; CDR3aa: CASSLGPQREQYF; CDR3nt: TGTGCCAGCAGCTTGGGGCCACAACGCGAGCAGTACTTC
v_gene: TRBV11-3; d_gene: NA; j_gene: TRBJ2-3; abundance: NA; CDR3aa: CASSVRQAITDTQYF; CDR3nt: TGTGCCAGCAGCGTTAGACAGGCGATCACAGATACGCAGTATTTT
v_gene: TRBV19; d_gene: NA; j_gene: TRBJ1-3; abundance: NA; CDR3aa: CASSYTGTSPF; CDR3nt: TGTGCCAGTAGTTACACCGGGACTTCGCCTTTT
v_gene: TRBV27; d_gene: TRBD2; j_gene: TRBJ2-2; abundance: NA; CDR3aa: CASSKLAGTGELFF; CDR3nt: TGTGCCAGCAGTAAGCTAGCGGGGACCGGGGAGCTGTTTTTT
v_gene: TRBV18; d_gene: NA; j_gene: TRBJ2-2; abundance: few; CDR3aa: CASSLQPPGTGELFF; CDR3nt: TGTGCCAGCTCCCTTCAGCCCCCCGGCACCGGGGAGCTGTTTTTT
v_gene: TRBV25-1; d_gene: TRBD2; j_gene: TRBJ2-7; abundance: few; CDR3aa: CASSDRGTSGAYEQYF; CDR3nt: TGTGCCAGCAGTGACCGCGGGACTAGCGGGGCCTACGAGCAGTACTTC
v_gene: TRBV6-5; d_gene: NA; j_gene: TRBJ1-1; abundance: NA; CDR3aa: CASSLGGQGTEAFF; CDR3nt: TGTGCCAGCAGTCTCGGAGGCCAAGGGACTGAAGCTTTCTTT
v_gene: TRBV30; d_gene: TRBD1; j_gene: TRBJ2-2; abundance: NA; CDR3aa: CAWSTTGQGVPGELFF; CDR3nt: TGTGCCTGGAGCACTACGGGACAGGGTGTCCCCGGGGAGCTGTTTTTT
v_gene: TRBV28; d_gene: NA; j_gene: TRBJ2-7; abundance: NA; CDR3aa: CASSLRLSSYEQYF; CDR3nt: TGTGCCAGCAGTTTAAGGCTATCCTCCTACGAGCAGTACTTC
v_gene: TRBV27; d_gene: TRBD1; j_gene: TRBJ2-7; abundance: few; CDR3aa: CASSFSGTGTGPIEQYF; CDR3nt: TGTGCCAGCAGTTTCTCGGGAACCGGGACAGGGCCAATCGAGCAGTACTTC
v_gene: TRBV2; d_gene: TRBD2; j_gene: TRBJ2-2; abundance: NA; CDR3aa: CASRGAGLARAGELFF; CDR3nt: TGTGCCAGCAGAGGGGCTGGACTAGCGAGGGCCGGGGAGCTGTTTTTT
v_gene: TRBV4-3; d_gene: NA; j_gene: TRBJ2-5; abundance: NA; CDR3aa: CASSQDLLTRSRETQYF; CDR3nt: TGCGCCAGCAGCCAAGACCTACTAACTAGATCCCGCGAGACCCAGTACTTC
v_gene: TRBV5-4; d_gene: NA; j_gene: TRBJ2-1; abundance: NA; CDR3aa: CASSMKEGYNEQFF; CDR3nt: TGTGCCAGCAGCATGAAGGAGGGCTACAATGAGCAGTTCTTC
v_gene: TRBV5-1; d_gene: NA; j_gene: TRBJ2-4; abundance: NA; CDR3aa: CASFHYGGLAKNIQYF; CDR3nt: TGCGCCAGCTTCCACTACGGGGGGCTAGCCAAAAACATTCAGTACTTC
v_gene: TRBV19; d_gene: NA; j_gene: TRBJ2-2; abundance: NA; CDR3aa: CASSSYIGELFF; CDR3nt: TGTGCCAGTAGTTCCTACATCGGGGAGCTGTTTTTT
v_gene: TRBV6-4; d_gene: TRBD1; j_gene: TRBJ2-7; abundance: NA; CDR3aa: CASRQGWVSGNYSYEQYF; CDR3nt: TGTGCCAGCAGACAGGGGTGGGTAAGCGGTAACTACTCCTACGAGCAGTACTTC
v_gene: TRBV18; d_gene: NA; j_gene: TRBJ2-3; abundance: NA; CDR3aa: CASSPPQGRGTDTQYF; CDR3nt: TGTGCCAGCTCACCACCGCAGGGCAGGGGCACAGATACGCAGTATTTT
v_gene: TRBV5-1; d_gene: NA; j_gene: TRBJ2-5; abundance: NA; CDR3aa: CASSRSLGGGETQYF; CDR3nt: TGCGCCAGCAGCCGGTCCCTGGGGGGGGGCGAGACCCAGTACTTC
v_gene: TRBV5-4; d_gene: NA; j_gene: TRBJ2-1; abundance: NA; CDR3aa: CASTLRGLSSYNEQFF; CDR3nt: TGTGCCAGCACCTTGCGGGGACTGAGCTCCTACAATGAGCAGTTCTTC
v_gene: TRBV2; d_gene: NA; j_gene: TRBJ1-2; abundance: NA; CDR3aa: CASSDWTVNYGYTF; CDR3nt: TGTGCCAGCAGTGATTGGACAGTCAACTATGGCTACACCTTC
v_gene: TRBV4-1; d_gene: NA; j_gene: TRBJ1-1; abundance: NA; CDR3aa: CASSQEDGAEAFF; CDR3nt: TGCGCCAGCAGCCAAGAGGACGGCGCTGAAGCTTTCTTT
v_gene: TRBV15; d_gene: NA; j_gene: TRBJ1-2; abundance: once; CDR3aa: CATSRDGHSKGYTF; CDR3nt: TGTGCCACCAGCAGAGATGGCCACTCTAAGGGCTACACCTTC
v_gene: TRBV25-1; d_gene: TRBD2; j_gene: TRBJ2-2; abundance: NA; CDR3aa: CASNPGLAEPKNTGELFF; CDR3nt: TGTGCCAGCAACCCGGGACTAGCGGAGCCAAAGAACACCGGGGAGCTGTTTTTT
v_gene: TRBV7-3; d_gene: NA; j_gene: TRBJ2-7; abundance: NA; CDR3aa: CASSLFSGEGYEQYF; CDR3nt: TGTGCCAGCAGCTTATTTTCGGGAGAGGGCTACGAGCAGTACTTC
v_gene: TRBV7-2; d_gene: NA; j_gene: TRBJ2-7; abundance: few; CDR3aa: CASSLESGSFYEQYF; CDR3nt: TGTGCCAGCAGCTTAGAGTCTGGGAGTTTCTACGAGCAGTACTTC
v_gene: TRBV30; d_gene: NA; j_gene: TRBJ1-1; abundance: NA; CDR3aa: CAWSRDLNTEAFF; CDR3nt: TGTGCCTGGAGTCGGGACCTTAACACTGAAGCTTTCTTT
v_gene: TRBV5-1; d_gene: NA; j_gene: TRBJ1-4; abundance: NA; CDR3aa: CASSLAGAQGEKLFF; CDR3nt: TGCGCCAGCAGCTTGGCGGGTGCACAAGGAGAAAAACTGTTTTTT